This T cell receptor (beta chain) comes out of a study of CD8 T cells in Susac syndrome. Study observations and caveats: It was acknowledged in the study that the number of individuals who were included in its TCR sequencing and HLA analysis was relatively small.

This CDR3 contains 14 residues. V was clipped by 6 bases and J by 2 bases, with 15 bases between them. Germline-derived CDR1 and CDR2 are SQVTM and ANQGSEA. The authors reverse transcribed about 0.5 to 1 ug RNA with random hexamers. Each CDR3 protein is one row after TCRdb ran MiXCR on the immunoSEQ multiplex PCR reads. The sample contains over 95,000 distinct CDR3 sequences, roughly 91% of which appear only once. As concerns this clonotype: Antigen unknown.

The sequenced target, TCR beta, came from blood CD8+ and CD4+ T cells. Controls were age- and sex-matched healthy donors. Source material: CD4+ T cells from PBMCs. This chain connects TRBV29-1 to TRBJ2-3, with D possibly being TRBD2 (5 bases). This receptor was obtained from a human donor in good health. CDR3 bases: TGCAGCGTAACAATAGGGAGTCACACAGATACGCAGTATTTT. Amino acids: CSVTIGSHTDTQYF.